The 25 T cell receptor beta chains below come from one sample, sequenced in a study of blood T cell repertoires in COVID-19 (dated by TCRdb to the early 2020s). Libraries were prepared through the immunoSEQ multiplex PCR assay. TCRdb limited this immuneACCESS table to in-frame rearrangements with V and J called. A share of clones is missing; checked studies link under half to unresolved V genes, and the rest is unexplained. The sample table contains about 46,000 clones; only one count was recorded for around 90% of them. Approximately 8.4% of the sample comes from the top ten. The source material was peripheral blood. The origin of the receptors is a man in his fifties with acute or convalescent COVID-19.

V is TRBV6-2 or TRBV6-3 and J is TRBJ1-2; 10 nucleotides agree with TRBD1. Germline V lookup: CDR1 MNHEY, CDR2 SVGEGT. V gave up 3 bases and J gave up 8 bases; unmatched junction bases: 15. This CDR3 region has 17 residues. This CDR3 is CASSYASPGQGTSGYTF. The CDR3 nucleotides are TGTGCCAGCAGTTATGCCTCCCCGGGACAGGGGACAAGCGGCTACACCTTC.

The rearrangement links TRBV28 to TRBJ1-5; 7 nucleotides agree with TRBD1. J lost 4 bases, V lost 6 bases, and 9 bases had no gene match. Germline CDR1 MDHEN, CDR2 SYDVKM. CDR3 length: 15 amino acids. The CDR3 protein is CASSLDRDENQPQHF. CDR3 sequence (DNA): TGTGCCAGCAGCCTCGACAGGGATGAAAATCAGCCCCAGCATTTT. Supplemented by reference TRBV28 and TRBJ1-5, the full variable domain reads DVKVTQSSRYLVKRTGEKVFLECVQDMDHENMFWYRQDPGLGLRLIYFSYDVKMKEKGDIPEGYSVSREKKERFSLILESASTNQTSMYLCASSLDRDENQPQHFGDGTRLSIL.

The J gene is TRBJ1-1, the V gene TRBV9, with 7 bases aligning to TRBD1. Per the germline V gene, CDR1 is SGDLS and CDR2 is YYNGEE. The CDR3 is 15 amino acids. J gave up 4 bases and V 3 bases, and 9 bases lay outside the gene matches. Here the CDR3 reads CASSEDTGAGTEAFF. In DNA form, the CDR3 reads TGTGCCAGCAGCGAAGACACAGGGGCTGGCACTGAAGCTTTCTTT.

The chain joins TRBV2 to TRBJ1-1; D gene unclear. CDR3 length: 14 amino acids. Germline CDR1 and CDR2: SNHLY and FYNNEI. Trimming shortened V by 7 bases and J by 6 bases, and 18 bases separated the two germline ends. The CDR3 sequence is CASIEGGWVAEAFF. The CDR3 region has the DNA TGTGCCAGCATCGAGGGAGGGTGGGTAGCTGAAGCTTTCTTT.

The chain recombines TRBV4-3 with TRBJ1-6, with TRBD1 identical over 12 bases. The CDR3 is 18 amino acids. Per germline, CDR1 LGHNA and CDR2 YSLEER. Trimming cost V 0 bases and J 7 bases; bases outside gene matches: 7. DNA of the CDR3: TGCGCCAGCAGCCAAGATCGCTGGGACAGGGGGCCGAATTCACCCCTCCACTTT. It codes for CASSQDRWDRGPNSPLHF.

This clone has a handful of counts. The CDR3 DNA reads as TGTGCCAGCAGCTTCGAATCATCGGGACAGGGCAAGCAGTACTTC. This codes for CASSFESSGQGKQYF. This sequence joins TRBV11-3 and TRBJ2-7; 9 nucleotides agree with TRBD1. After removal of 3 bases from V and 8 bases from J, the junction contained 11 bases not matched to a gene. CDR1 is SGHNT and CDR2 is YENEEA in the germline V gene. The CDR3 covers 15 residues.

This chain links TRBV5-6 with TRBJ1-2; D is ambiguous. V dropped 0 bases and J dropped 8 bases, with 8 bases sitting between them. Germline V gene sequence: CDR1 SGHDT, CDR2 YYEEEE. The CDR3 extends over 12 amino acids. The CDR3 sequence: CASSLANWGYTF. Written as DNA, the CDR3 is TGTGCCAGCAGCTTGGCCAACTGGGGCTACACCTTC.

CDR3 sequence reads: CATSDPATGTNYNEQFF. CDR3 nucleotides: TGTGCCACCAGTGATCCTGCGACAGGGACGAATTACAATGAGCAGTTCTTC. The chain is built from TRBV24-1 and TRBJ2-1, with 7 bases matching TRBD1. CDR1 is KGHDR, CDR2 SFDVKD, per germline. This CDR3 comprises 17 residues. V shed 3 bases and J 4 bases; nucleotides not matched to a gene: 11.

The V call is TRBV27, the J call TRBJ1-1; TRBD1 matches at 7 bases. V shed 3 bases and J 4 bases; nucleotides not matched to a gene: 8. Germline V gene sequence: CDR1 MNHEY, CDR2 SMNVEV (reference sequence). The CDR3 consists of 15 residues. The chain's CDR3 is CASSFVQGPLTEAFF. DNA of the CDR3: TGTGCCAGCAGTTTCGTACAGGGGCCGCTCACTGAAGCTTTCTTT.

This sequence joins TRBV3-1 (or the pseudogene TRBV3-2) and TRBJ2-1; 10 positions agree with TRBD2. With 0 bases clipped from V and 13 bases from J, the junction kept 12 bases outside the gene matches. Germline V gene lookup returns CDR1 LGHDT and CDR2 YNNKEL (reference sequence). The CDR3 consists of 16 residues. CDR3: CASSQDWISGGLGQFF. In nucleotides, the CDR3 is TGTGCCAGCAGCCAAGATTGGATTAGCGGGGGGCTCGGTCAGTTCTTC.

This chain connects TRBV10-3 to TRBJ1-4; a weak D match, TRBD1 (5 bases). Germline-derived CDR1 and CDR2 are ENHRY and SYGVKD. This CDR3 comprises 16 residues. Trimming removed 8 bases from V and 0 bases from J, with 16 bases in between. CDR3 coding DNA: TGTGCCATCTCGGCGACAGACGATTCAACTAATGAAAAACTGTTTTTT. Its translation: CAISATDDSTNEKLFF.

The CDR3 DNA sequence: TGTGCCTCCTCGGGGGGAGGGAAGTCATACGAGCAGTACTTC. Protein product: CASSGGGKSYEQYF. The chain links TRBV30 to TRBJ2-7, with TRBD2 matching 7 bases. The CDR3 length is 14 residues. Germline V gene data show CDR1 as GTSNPN and CDR2 as SVGIG (reference sequence). V shed 7 bases, J shed 4 bases, and the junction held 13 bases outside the gene matches.

This chain uses TRBV25-1 with TRBJ1-4, with 8 bases matching TRBD1. The germline V gene encodes CDR1 MGHDK and CDR2 SYGVNS. Germline trimming cut 2 bases from V and 2 bases from J; bases unmatched to any gene: 1. The CDR3 totals 15 residues. The CDR3 loop reads CASSERTGTNEKLFF. The CDR3 coding sequence is TGTGCCAGCAGTGAACGGACAGGGACTAATGAAAAACTGTTTTTT.

The gene calls are TRBV25-1 and TRBJ1-4, with 7 bases fitting TRBD1. The length of the CDR3 is 15 residues. Trimming took 6 bases from V and 10 from J; bases not matched to a gene: 14. From germline, CDR1 is MGHDK and CDR2 SYGVNS. The CDR3, as DNA: TGTGCCAGCAGGGGCGGGACAGCTAAGGGTGGAAAACTGTTTTTT. It codes for CASRGGTAKGGKLFF.

This chain connects TRBV19 to TRBJ1-2; D is perhaps TRBD1 (6 bases). Looked up from germline, CDR1 is LNHDA and CDR2 is SQIVND (reference sequence). V was cut by 6 bases and J by 7 bases, with 18 bases left in between. The CDR3 extends over 14 amino acids. CDR3 nucleotides: TGTGCCAGTAGAGGACTGAAGGGGGAGCGTGGCTACACCTTC. This encodes CASRGLKGERGYTF.

The V call is TRBV3-1 (or the pseudogene TRBV3-2), the J call TRBJ1-4; 7 bases line up with TRBD1. This CDR3 spans 15 amino acids. Per germline, CDR1 LGHDT and CDR2 YNNKEL (reference sequence). V shed 6 bases and J 0 bases; nucleotides not matched to a gene: 4. The DNA of the CDR3 is TGTGCCAGCAGACAAACAGGGGCAACTAATGAAAAACTGTTTTTT. It translates to CASRQTGATNEKLFF.

This rearrangement joins TRBV5-5 to TRBJ2-6; a possible D gene is TRBD2 (6 bases). Germline CDR1 SGHKS, CDR2 YYEKEE (reference sequence). The V end was cut by 0 bases, the J end by 0 bases, with 7 bases between. The length of the CDR3 is 16 residues. The CDR3 nucleotides are TGTGCCAGCAGCTTGGACGGGGGCTCTGGGGCCAACGTCCTGACTTTC. Protein product: CASSLDGGSGANVLTF.

This clone was seen once. In DNA, the CDR3 is TGTGCCAGCAGACGAGGAGAAAAACTGTTTTTT. The encoded protein is CASRRGEKLFF. V usage is TRBV3-1 (or the pseudogene TRBV3-2) and J usage is TRBJ1-4; D not resolved. Trimming removed 6 bases at V and 8 bases at J, with 7 bases between. The CDR3 runs 11 residues. The germline V gene encodes CDR1 LGHDT and CDR2 YNNKEL (reference sequence).

The chain couples TRBV5-6 to TRBJ2-1; 15 nucleotides line up with TRBD2. V trimming: 3 bases; J trimming: 10 bases; junction bases outside the gene matches: 2. The CDR3 is 14 amino acids. Germline V gene sequence: CDR1 SGHDT, CDR2 YYEEEE. Here the CDR3 reads CASSWGLAGGEQFF. The CDR3 DNA is TGTGCCAGCAGCTGGGGACTAGCGGGGGGCGAGCAGTTCTTC.

This sequence joins TRBV6-5 and TRBJ2-1; D perhaps matches TRBD2 (6 bases). Trimming cost V 7 bases and J 7 bases, with 14 bases left between them. The CDR3 covers 13 residues. Germline V CDR1 and CDR2: MNHEY, SVGAGI. The CDR3: CASNHMGGNEQFF. The CDR3 DNA reads as TGTGCCAGCAACCACATGGGGGGTAATGAGCAGTTCTTC.

This chain uses TRBV6-2 or TRBV6-3 with TRBJ2-7, with TRBD2 matching over 9 bases. Per germline, CDR1 MNHEY and CDR2 SVGEGT. The ends lost 4 bases at V and 2 bases at J; junction bases unmatched: 9. This CDR3 is built from 16 residues. The CDR3 DNA sequence: TGTGCCAGCAGTTTTGCGAGACTAGCGGATACCTACGAGCAGTACTTC. Translation gives CASSFARLADTYEQYF.

The gene calls are TRBV2 and TRBJ1-5; D call uncertain. V was shortened by 3 bases and J by 7 bases, with 10 bases between the two germline ends. Germline CDR1 reads SNHLY; CDR2 reads FYNNEI. This CDR3 spans 13 amino acids. The CDR3 is CASSESGWQPQHF. As DNA, the CDR3 is TGTGCCAGCAGTGAGTCCGGTTGGCAGCCCCAGCATTTT.

V is TRBV2 and J is TRBJ2-7; no definite D call. V was pared by 7 bases and J by 0 bases, with 13 bases between. Per the germline V gene, CDR1 is SNHLY and CDR2 is FYNNEI. This CDR3 is 14 amino acids long. This CDR3 is CASKSERSSYEQYF. CDR3 bases: TGTGCCAGCAAGTCCGAAAGGAGCTCCTACGAGCAGTACTTC.

The rearrangement links TRBV20-1 to TRBJ1-2, with D possibly matching TRBD1 (5 bases). Trimming took off 3 bases at V and 5 bases at J, with 13 bases between the two ends. This CDR3 region has 13 residues. CDR1 is DFQATT, CDR2 SNEGSKA, per germline (reference sequence). The CDR3 nucleotides read TGCAGTGCTAGTGGGTGGGGCGGTTATGGCTACACCTTC. Its protein product is CSASGWGGYGYTF.

The chain recombines TRBV5-5 with TRBJ1-2; D is possibly TRBD1 (5 bases). Trimming took 1 base from V and 7 from J, leaving 11 bases between them. The CDR3 spans 13 residues. Germline CDR1 and CDR2: SGHKS and YYEKEE (reference sequence). The CDR3 DNA reads TGTGCCAGCAGCTTGAGCAGGGAATCTGGCTACACCTTC. This sequence encodes CASSLSRESGYTF.